One and the same sample provided the 15 T cell receptor beta chains below, sequenced in a study of blood T cell repertoires in COVID-19. Sequencing was performed with immunoSEQ multiplex PCR; in TCRdb, only in-frame clones are kept and a portion is missing. The repertoire holds about 480,000 clones, with 88% as singletons. The sample taken for sequencing was PBMCs or T cells enriched from blood (not recorded which). Source of these receptors: a woman in her thirties or forties who had recovered from COVID-19.

The chain combines TRBV29-1 with TRBJ1-1, with 12 bases lining up with TRBD1. From germline, CDR1 is SQVTM and CDR2 ANQGSEA. This CDR3 contains 15 residues. V gave up 7 bases and J gave up 2 bases; unmatched junction bases: 8. In DNA, the CDR3 is TGCAGCGCATCCGGGACAGGGGGCGATAACACTGAAGCTTTCTTT. It encodes CSASGTGGDNTEAFF. Supplemented by reference TRBV29-1 and TRBJ1-1, the full variable domain reads SAVISQKPSRDICQRGTSLTIQCQVDSQVTMMFWYRQQPGQSLTLIATANQGSEATYESGFVIDKFPISRPNLTFSTLTVSNMSPEDSSIYLCSASGTGGDNTEAFFGQGTRLTVV.

The CDR3: CASSQGIGGMTQYF. Written as DNA, the CDR3 is TGTGCCAGCAGCCAAGGTATCGGCGGGATGACGCAGTATTTT. The chain couples TRBV3-1 (or the pseudogene TRBV3-2) to TRBJ2-3, with D perhaps TRBD2 (6 bases). This CDR3 has 14 residues. V dropped 1 base and J dropped 9 bases, with 14 bases sitting between them. In germline, CDR1 is LGHDT, CDR2 YNNKEL (reference sequence).

The genes are TRBV30 and TRBJ2-2; TRBD2 aligns across 8 bases. V gave up 3 bases and J gave up 7 bases; unmatched junction bases: 4. The germline CDR1 and CDR2 sequences are GTSNPN and SVGIG (reference sequence). This CDR3 comprises 13 residues. The CDR3 DNA follows: TGTGCCTGGAGCGCGCTAGCGGGCGGGGAGCTGTTTTTT. Its protein product is CAWSALAGGELFF.

This chain links TRBV5-1 with TRBJ2-5, with unresolved D. Germline lookup yields CDR1 SGHRS and CDR2 YFSETQ. The CDR3 totals 14 residues. Between the trimmed V and J ends, which lost 1 base and 0 bases, there was a span of 7 bases. CDR3 sequence reads: CASSLRPYQETQYF. The CDR3 coding sequence is TGCGCCAGCAGCTTGCGTCCGTACCAAGAGACCCAGTACTTC.

This rearrangement joins TRBV29-1 to TRBJ1-4, with TRBD1 matching 11 bases. The CDR3 spans 16 residues. Germline V gives CDR1 SQVTM, CDR2 ANQGSEA. The junction had 9 bases not matched to a gene; V was cut back by 6 bases and J by 3 bases. The CDR3 protein is CSVARGQGAANEKLFF. The CDR3 DNA is TGCAGCGTCGCTCGAGGACAGGGGGCAGCTAATGAAAAACTGTTTTTT.

V usage is TRBV6-6 and J usage is TRBJ1-1; D might be TRBD1 (6 bases). The CDR3 has 17 amino acids. The V and J ends lost 5 bases and 1 base respectively, with 20 bases between them. CDR1 MNHNY and CDR2 SVGAGI come from the germline V gene (reference sequence). The CDR3 reads CASSPISGVWWNTEAFF. The CDR3 coding sequence is TGTGCCAGCAGTCCAATATCAGGGGTATGGTGGAACACTGAAGCTTTCTTT.

The chain has TRBV7-2 and TRBJ2-3; D unclear. CDR1 is SGHTA, CDR2 FQGNSA, per germline. The CDR3 has 14 residues. V dropped 0 bases and J dropped 2 bases, with 6 bases sitting between them. CDR3 sequence reads: CASSLAGHTDTQYF. In nucleotides, the CDR3 is TGTGCCAGCAGCTTAGCGGGCCACACAGATACGCAGTATTTT. Looking up the rest from reference TRBV7-2 and TRBJ2-3 gives the full variable domain: GAGVSQSPSNKVTEKGKDVELRCDPISGHTALYWYRQSLGQGLEFLIYFQGNSAPDKSGLPSDRFSAERTGGSVSTLTIQRTQQEDSAVYLCASSLAGHTDTQYFGPGTRLTVL.

This clone showed up just once. The CDR3 spells CASSEVAREQFF. Written as DNA, the CDR3 is TGCGCCAGCAGTGAGGTAGCGCGCGAGCAGTTCTTC. The genes are TRBV10-1 and TRBJ2-1, with D maybe TRBD2 (5 bases). V was shortened by 2 bases and J by 10 bases, with 9 bases between the two germline ends. The CDR3 extends over 12 amino acids. Germline-derived CDR1 and CDR2 are WNHNN and SYGVQD (reference sequence).

The V gene is TRBV15, the J gene TRBJ1-3; D is undetermined. The CDR3 length is 16 residues. V dropped 0 bases and J dropped 0 bases, with 9 bases sitting between them. Germline V gene sequence: CDR1 LNHNV, CDR2 YYDKDF (reference sequence). The chain's CDR3 is CATSREQAYSGNTIYF. CDR3 bases: TGTGCCACCAGCAGAGAGCAGGCATACTCTGGAAACACCATATATTTT. Full variable domain (missing parts from reference TRBV15 and TRBJ1-3): DAMVIQNPRYQVTQFGKPVTLSCSQTLNHNVMYWYQQKSSQAPKLLFHYYDKDFNNEADTPDNFQSRRPNTSFCFLDIRSPGLGDTAMYLCATSREQAYSGNTIYFGEGSWLTVV.

This chain links TRBV11-2 with TRBJ1-2, with TRBD1 matching 10 bases. Germline CDR1 SGHAT, CDR2 FQNNGV. The V gene end was trimmed by 5 bases and the J gene end by 7 bases; junction bases not matched to a gene: 4. The CDR3 covers 13 residues. The CDR3 is CASSETGGVGYTF. The CDR3, as DNA: TGTGCCAGCAGCGAGACAGGGGGCGTTGGCTACACCTTC.

The V call is TRBV11-2, the J call TRBJ1-5; a possible D gene is TRBD1 (5 bases). CDR1 is SGHAT, CDR2 FQNNGV, per germline. CDR3 size: 14 residues. Trimming stripped 0 bases from V and 5 bases from J, with 8 bases between. Here the CDR3 DNA reads TGTGCCAGCAGCTTAGACCAGGGTTATCAGCCCCAGCATTTT. Amino acids: CASSLDQGYQPQHF.

The J gene is TRBJ2-2, the V gene TRBV10-2; TRBD2 matches 14 bases. CDR1 and CDR2 from the germline V gene are WSHSY and SAAADI. The CDR3 is made up of 21 amino acids. Losses at the gene ends were 6 bases for V and 6 bases for J; bases not matched to a gene: 21. The CDR3 loop reads CASRREVPGLAGVLVAGELFF. The CDR3 region has the DNA TGCGCCAGCAGGCGCGAAGTACCGGGACTAGCGGGAGTATTGGTAGCCGGGGAGCTGTTTTTT.

A single count supports this clone. The rearrangement joins TRBV24-1 to TRBJ2-1; D unclear. Per germline, CDR1 KGHDR and CDR2 SFDVKD. The V and J ends lost 6 bases and 6 bases respectively, with 5 bases between them. The CDR3 loop spans 11 amino acids. In nucleotides, the CDR3 is TGTGCCACCAGTCGAGCCAATGAGCAGTTCTTC. It specifies CATSRANEQFF.

V is TRBV11-2 and J is TRBJ1-2, with D possibly matching TRBD1 (5 bases). This CDR3 spans 14 amino acids. Per germline, CDR1 SGHAT and CDR2 FQNNGV. The germline V and J ends were trimmed by 1 base and 2 bases, with 8 bases remaining between them. In DNA form, the CDR3 reads TGTGCCAGCAGCTTAGCGGGACTGAACTATGGCTACACCTTC. Protein product: CASSLAGLNYGYTF. The whole variable domain, filled in from reference TRBV11-2 and TRBJ1-2, reads EAGVAQSPRYKIIEKRQSVAFWCNPISGHATLYWYQQILGQGPKLLIQFQNNGVVDDSQLPKDRFSAERLKGVDSTLKIQPAKLEDSAVYLCASSLAGLNYGYTFGSGTRLTVV.

The rearrangement links TRBV19 to TRBJ1-6; D possibly corresponds to TRBD1 (5 bases). The CDR3 totals 16 residues. Looked up from germline, CDR1 is LNHDA and CDR2 is SQIVND (reference sequence). V was clipped by 3 bases and J by 4 bases, with 13 bases between them. The CDR3 DNA reads TGTGCCAGTAGTATCTTGACAGTTGGATATAATTCACCCCTCCACTTT. This translates into CASSILTVGYNSPLHF.